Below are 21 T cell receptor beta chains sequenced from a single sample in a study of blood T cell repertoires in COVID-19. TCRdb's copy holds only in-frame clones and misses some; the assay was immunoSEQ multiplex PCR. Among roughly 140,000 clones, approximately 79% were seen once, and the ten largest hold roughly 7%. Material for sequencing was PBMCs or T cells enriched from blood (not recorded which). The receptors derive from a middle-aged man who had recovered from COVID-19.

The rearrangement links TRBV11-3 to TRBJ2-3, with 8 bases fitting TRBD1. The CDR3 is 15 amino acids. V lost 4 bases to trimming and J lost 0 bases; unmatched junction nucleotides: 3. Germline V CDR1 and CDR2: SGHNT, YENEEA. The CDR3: CASSSRTGSTDTQYF. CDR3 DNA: TGTGCCAGCAGCTCTCGGACAGGGAGCACAGATACGCAGTATTTT.

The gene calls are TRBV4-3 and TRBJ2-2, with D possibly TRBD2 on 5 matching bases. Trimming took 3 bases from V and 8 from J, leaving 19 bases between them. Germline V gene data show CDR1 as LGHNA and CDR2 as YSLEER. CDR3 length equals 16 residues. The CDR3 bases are TGCGCCAGCAGCCACCTTAGCTACTCATGGGAGGGGGAGCTGTTTTTT. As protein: CASSHLSYSWEGELFF.

This CDR3 is CASSQDRDPTNEKLFF. The CDR3, as DNA: TGCGCCAGCAGCCAAGACAGGGATCCCACTAATGAAAAACTGTTTTTT. The V call is TRBV4-1, the J call TRBJ1-4, with D perhaps matching TRBD1 (5 bases). CDR3 length: 16 amino acids. V shed 0 bases and J shed 2 bases, with 10 bases lying between them. The germline V gene has CDR1 MGHRA and CDR2 YSYEKL.

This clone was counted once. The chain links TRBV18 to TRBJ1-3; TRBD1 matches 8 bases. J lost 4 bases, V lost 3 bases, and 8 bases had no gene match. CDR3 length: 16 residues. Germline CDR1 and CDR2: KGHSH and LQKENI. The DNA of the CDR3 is TGTGCCAGCTCACCCTCCGGACAGGGTCGAGGAAACACCATATATTTT. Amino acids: CASSPSGQGRGNTIYF.

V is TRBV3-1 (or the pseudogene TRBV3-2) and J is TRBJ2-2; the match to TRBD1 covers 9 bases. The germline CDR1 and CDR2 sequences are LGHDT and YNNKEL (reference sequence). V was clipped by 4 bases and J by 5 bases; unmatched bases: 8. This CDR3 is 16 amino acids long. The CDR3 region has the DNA TGTGCCAGCAGCCTTGGGACAGGGAGGTCTACCGGGGAGCTGTTTTTT. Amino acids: CASSLGTGRSTGELFF.

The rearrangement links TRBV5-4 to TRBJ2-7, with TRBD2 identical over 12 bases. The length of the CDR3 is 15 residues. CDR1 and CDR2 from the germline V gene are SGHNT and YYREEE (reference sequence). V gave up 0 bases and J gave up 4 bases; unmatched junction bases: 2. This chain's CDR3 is CASSLAGTSGYEQYF. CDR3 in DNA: TGTGCCAGCAGCTTGGCCGGGACTAGCGGGTACGAGCAGTACTTC.

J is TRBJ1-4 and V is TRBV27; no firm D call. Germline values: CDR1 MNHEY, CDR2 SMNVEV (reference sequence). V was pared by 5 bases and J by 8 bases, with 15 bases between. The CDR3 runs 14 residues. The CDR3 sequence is CASSSGPRREKLFF. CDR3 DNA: TGTGCCAGCAGTAGCGGGCCCAGGCGGGAAAAACTGTTTTTT.

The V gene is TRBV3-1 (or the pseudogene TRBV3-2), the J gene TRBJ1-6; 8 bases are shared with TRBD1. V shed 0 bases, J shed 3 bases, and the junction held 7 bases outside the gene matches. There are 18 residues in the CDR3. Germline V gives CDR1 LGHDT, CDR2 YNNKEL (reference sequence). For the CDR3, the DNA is TGTGCCAGCAGCCAAGACAGGGGGCGTTGGATCTATAATTCACCCCTCCACTTT. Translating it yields CASSQDRGRWIYNSPLHF.

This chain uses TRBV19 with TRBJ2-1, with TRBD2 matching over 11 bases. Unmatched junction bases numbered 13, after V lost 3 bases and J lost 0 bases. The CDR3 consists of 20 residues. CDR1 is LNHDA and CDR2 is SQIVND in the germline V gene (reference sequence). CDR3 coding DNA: TGTGCCAGTAGTATTAGCGGGGGGGCCGGGGGGCGTCTCTCCTACAATGAGCAGTTCTTC. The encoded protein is CASSISGGAGGRLSYNEQFF.

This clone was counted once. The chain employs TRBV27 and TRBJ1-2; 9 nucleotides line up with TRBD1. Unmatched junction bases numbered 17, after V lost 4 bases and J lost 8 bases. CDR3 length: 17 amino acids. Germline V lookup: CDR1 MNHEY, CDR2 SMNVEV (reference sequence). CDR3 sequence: CASSSGQGVRTVGGYTF. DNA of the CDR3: TGTGCCAGCAGTTCGGGACAGGGAGTTCGGACAGTGGGCGGCTACACCTTC.

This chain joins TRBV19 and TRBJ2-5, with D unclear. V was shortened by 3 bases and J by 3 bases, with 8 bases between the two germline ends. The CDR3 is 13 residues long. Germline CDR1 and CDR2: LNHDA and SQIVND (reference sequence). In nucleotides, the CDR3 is TGTGCCAGTAGTATTGCTAGGAAAGAGACCCAGTACTTC. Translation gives CASSIARKETQYF.

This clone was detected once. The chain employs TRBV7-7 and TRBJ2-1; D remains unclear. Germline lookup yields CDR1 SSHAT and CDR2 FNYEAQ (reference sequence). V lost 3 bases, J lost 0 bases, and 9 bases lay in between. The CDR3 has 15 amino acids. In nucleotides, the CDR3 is TGTGCCAGCAGCTTCGGTAGGAGCTCCTACAATGAGCAGTTCTTC. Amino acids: CASSFGRSSYNEQFF.

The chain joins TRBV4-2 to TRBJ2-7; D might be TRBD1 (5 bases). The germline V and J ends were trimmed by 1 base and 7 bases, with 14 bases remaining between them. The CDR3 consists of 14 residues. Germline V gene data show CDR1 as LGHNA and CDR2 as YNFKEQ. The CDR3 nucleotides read TGTGCCAGCAGCCAAGCAGGGTCCTCAGGGGAGCAGTACTTC. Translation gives CASSQAGSSGEQYF.

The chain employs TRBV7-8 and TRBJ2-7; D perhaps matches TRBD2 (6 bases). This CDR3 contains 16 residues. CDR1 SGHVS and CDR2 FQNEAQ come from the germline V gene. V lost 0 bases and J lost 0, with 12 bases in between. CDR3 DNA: TGTGCCAGCAGCTTAGCTGGGGCTAGCGACTCCTACGAGCAGTACTTC. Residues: CASSLAGASDSYEQYF.

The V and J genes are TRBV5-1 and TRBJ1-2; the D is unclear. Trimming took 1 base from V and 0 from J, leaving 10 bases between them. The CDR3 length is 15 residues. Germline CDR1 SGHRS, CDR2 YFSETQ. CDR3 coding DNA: TGCGCCAGCAGCTTGTATGCAGGCTCTAACTATGGCTACACCTTC. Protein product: CASSLYAGSNYGYTF.

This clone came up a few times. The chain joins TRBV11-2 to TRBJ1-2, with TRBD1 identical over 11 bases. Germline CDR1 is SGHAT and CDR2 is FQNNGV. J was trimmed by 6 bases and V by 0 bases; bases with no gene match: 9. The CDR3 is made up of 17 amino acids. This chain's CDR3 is CASSLEGQGAFGNGYTF. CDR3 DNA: TGTGCCAGCAGCTTAGAAGGACAGGGGGCGTTTGGGAATGGCTACACCTTC.

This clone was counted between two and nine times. CDR3 nucleotide sequence: TGTGCCAGCTCACAACAGGGGATTTATAGCAATCAGCCCCAGCATTTT. Its protein product is CASSQQGIYSNQPQHF. This rearrangement joins TRBV18 to TRBJ1-5; 7 positions match TRBD1. This CDR3 comprises 16 residues. Per the germline V gene, CDR1 is KGHSH and CDR2 is LQKENI. V gave up 4 bases and J gave up 0 bases; unmatched junction bases: 6.

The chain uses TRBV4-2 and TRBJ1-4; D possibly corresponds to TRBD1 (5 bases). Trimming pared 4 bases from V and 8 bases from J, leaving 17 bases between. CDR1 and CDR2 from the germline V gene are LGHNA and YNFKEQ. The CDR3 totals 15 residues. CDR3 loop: CASSLTGQKGEKLFF. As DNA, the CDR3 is TGTGCCAGCAGCCTAACAGGACAAAAGGGGGAAAAACTGTTTTTT.

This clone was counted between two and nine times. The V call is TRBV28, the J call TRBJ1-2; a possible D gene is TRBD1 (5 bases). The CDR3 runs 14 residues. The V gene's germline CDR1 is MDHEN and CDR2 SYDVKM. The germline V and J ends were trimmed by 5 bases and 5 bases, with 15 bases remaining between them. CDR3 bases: TGTGCCAGCAGTAAGCCCGACAGCCTTTATGGCTACACCTTC. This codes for CASSKPDSLYGYTF.

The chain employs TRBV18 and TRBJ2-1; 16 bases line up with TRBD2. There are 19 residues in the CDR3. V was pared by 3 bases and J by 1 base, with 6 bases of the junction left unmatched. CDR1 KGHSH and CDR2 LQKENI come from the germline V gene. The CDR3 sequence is CASSPWGLAGGHSYNEQFF. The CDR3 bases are TGTGCCAGCTCACCCTGGGGACTAGCGGGGGGGCATTCCTACAATGAGCAGTTCTTC.

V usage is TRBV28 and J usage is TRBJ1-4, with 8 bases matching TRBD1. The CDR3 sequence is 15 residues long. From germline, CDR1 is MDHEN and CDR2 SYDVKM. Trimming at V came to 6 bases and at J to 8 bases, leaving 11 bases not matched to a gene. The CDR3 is CASSPIQGAGEKLFF. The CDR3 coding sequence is TGTGCCAGCAGCCCAATCCAGGGGGCAGGGGAAAAACTGTTTTTT.